Reported below is one T cell receptor beta chain. Antigen specificity is unknown. The authors extracted RNA and reverse transcribed it into cDNA as the sequencing template. The assay was immunoSEQ multiplex PCR, and TCRdb's table has in-frame clones only and misses some. The sample carries 200,000 to 250,000 clones, roughly 64% recorded once. Documented treatment: oral pan-JAK inhibitor, 5-10 mg twice daily. This entry comes from a study of CD8+ T cells in alopecia areata. CDR3 size: 14 residues. Germline V gene lookup returns CDR1 KGHSH and CDR2 LQKENI. The V end lost 2 bases, the J end lost 7 bases, and 15 bases lay between the germline ends. The study's findings and limits: Uncertain still, given a single nonresponder, is whether baseline CD8+ expansion links to response.

The sequence came from a human donor with alopecia areata. The V gene is TRBV18, the J gene TRBJ2-7; tentatively, D is TRBD2 (7 bases). Sequencing used CD4+ T cells sorted from blood, obtained at week 4, from a patient treated with tofacitinib. This CDR3 is CASSPMGGPEEQYF. For the CDR3, the DNA is TGTGCCAGCTCACCAATGGGGGGGCCTGAGGAGCAGTACTTC.